This TCR beta chain was sequenced during a study of metastatic and nonmetastatic thyroid tumors. Not a single patient had been given any form of treatment at any point before undergoing thyroid surgery. As processed by the authors: It was from CDR3 differences across clinicopathological groups that a distant-metastasis classifier for papillary thyroid cancer was built. TCRdb reprocessed the PCR reads via MiXCR. TCRdb assigned the V and J calls; the authors' analysis was not used. The profile shows about 28,000 clones, roughly a quarter of them singletons. This clone was detected many times. The CDR3 is 16 residues long. Germline values: CDR1 SGHDT, CDR2 YYEEEE. V lost 3 bases, J lost 2 bases, and 12 bases lay in between.

Sequenced input: blood. This chain links TRBV5-6 with TRBJ2-6; D is ambiguous. The TCR comes from a female donor with papillary thyroid cancer or a benign thyroid nodule (not recorded which). Some clones in this sample may be carry-over from other donors' samples. This CDR3 reads CASSYYRTAGANVLTF. CDR3 nucleotides: TGTGCCAGCAGCTACTACCGGACGGCTGGGGCCAACGTCCTGACTTTC.